These 27 T cell receptor beta chains share one sample of origin, sequenced in a study of graft-versus-host responses after intestinal transplantation. Sequenced by immunoSEQ multiplex PCR; TCRdb stores in-frame clones only, minus some. The sample has 20,000 to 25,000 clones, approximately 93% seen once; the top ten hold more than 0.4%. The sample was PBMCs, taken 156 days after intestinal transplant. The receptors derive from a human patient who received an intestinal transplant, so some T cells may come from the graft donor.

This chain joins TRBV6-5 and TRBJ1-4; 8 bases are shared with TRBD1. Germline V gene data show CDR1 as MNHEY and CDR2 as SVGAGI. V shed 7 bases and J 4 bases; nucleotides not matched to a gene: 8. The CDR3 covers 15 residues. CDR3 DNA: TGTGCCAGCACCCACAACACAGGGGGTAATGAAAAACTGTTTTTT. This codes for CASTHNTGGNEKLFF.

This chain uses TRBV29-1 with TRBJ1-1; a weak D match, TRBD1 (5 bases). CDR3 length: 13 residues. V lost 3 bases and J 4 bases, leaving 12 bases between the germline ends. CDR1 is SQVTM and CDR2 is ANQGSEA in the germline V gene. This CDR3 reads CSVDGIDSTEAFF. Here the CDR3 DNA reads TGCAGCGTTGATGGGATAGACAGCACTGAAGCTTTCTTT.

The V gene is TRBV19, the J gene TRBJ2-2; TRBD2 matches at 9 bases. The CDR3 covers 19 residues. CDR1 is LNHDA and CDR2 is SQIVND in the germline V gene (reference sequence). Losses at the gene ends were 7 bases for V and 6 bases for J; bases not matched to a gene: 21. In DNA form, the CDR3 reads TGTGCCAGTACCGAATGGACCGGGACTAGCTCTATTAGTCCCGGGGAGCTGTTTTTT. This sequence encodes CASTEWTGTSSISPGELFF.

The V and J genes are TRBV6-6 and TRBJ2-2; 8 bases agree with TRBD2. Germline lookup yields CDR1 MNHNY and CDR2 SVGAGI (reference sequence). CDR3 length: 16 residues. The ends lost 5 bases at V and 4 bases at J; junction bases unmatched: 9. The CDR3 loop is CASSQGGLVGTGELFF. The CDR3 DNA is TGTGCCAGCAGTCAAGGGGGACTAGTTGGCACCGGGGAGCTGTTTTTT.

This clone has only one observation. As DNA, the CDR3 is TGTGCCAGCAGGGGACAGGGGCCGTTCTATGGCTACACCTTC. Encoded protein: CASRGQGPFYGYTF. This chain uses TRBV7-9 with TRBJ1-2; 10 bases are shared with TRBD1. Unmatched junction bases numbered 5, after V lost 6 bases and J lost 4 bases. This CDR3 comprises 14 residues. Germline V gives CDR1 SEHNR, CDR2 FQNEAQ (reference sequence).

The chain couples TRBV19 to TRBJ1-1; D gene unclear. The germline V gene encodes CDR1 LNHDA and CDR2 SQIVND (reference sequence). The CDR3 sequence is 12 residues long. CDR3 loop: CALRTENTEAFF. DNA of the CDR3: TGTGCACTAAGAACAGAGAACACTGAAGCTTTCTTT.

This chain links TRBV27 with TRBJ2-1; 7 bases agree with TRBD1. The CDR3 sequence is 14 residues long. With V trimmed by 9 bases and J by 5 bases, 10 bases remained unmatched. CDR1 and CDR2 (germline): MNHEY, SMNVEV (reference sequence). This chain's CDR3 is CASRDSQLHNEQFF. In DNA, the CDR3 is TGTGCCAGTCGGGACAGTCAGCTCCACAATGAGCAGTTCTTC.

CDR3 sequence (DNA): TGTGCCAGCAGTTTATTGGGGACTAGCGCCAACGAGCAGTACTTC. Its translation: CASSLLGTSANEQYF. The chain links TRBV27 to TRBJ2-7; 10 nucleotides agree with TRBD2. Germline CDR1 MNHEY, CDR2 SMNVEV (reference sequence). V lost 1 base, J lost 5 bases, and 5 bases stayed unmatched. The CDR3 is 15 residues long.

The chain links TRBV6-5 to TRBJ2-7, with 9 bases fitting TRBD1. Germline loops: CDR1 MNHEY, CDR2 SVGAGI. The J segment lost 3 bases and the V segment lost 5 bases, leaving 5 bases of the junction unmatched. This CDR3 contains 14 residues. CDR3 in DNA: TGTGCCAGCAGTCAAACGGGACAGGGCTACGAGCAGTACTTC. Protein: CASSQTGQGYEQYF.

The CDR3 nucleotides are TGTGCCTGGAGCGAAGGGACTAGCGGGTGGGAGGAGCAGTTCTTC. It codes for CAWSEGTSGWEEQFF. The genes are TRBV30 and TRBJ2-1; TRBD2 matches 12 bases. This CDR3 is 15 amino acids long. Unmatched junction bases numbered 10, after V lost 3 bases and J lost 10 bases. Germline CDR1 is GTSNPN and CDR2 is SVGIG (reference sequence).

The chain has TRBV27 and TRBJ2-1; possible D gene TRBD1, 7 bases. V lost 6 bases and J 8 bases, leaving 17 bases between the germline ends. Germline V gene data show CDR1 as MNHEY and CDR2 as SMNVEV (reference sequence). The CDR3 is 14 amino acids. The CDR3 protein is CASSNHQGGDEQFF. The CDR3 region has the DNA TGTGCCAGCAGCAATCATCAGGGGGGCGATGAGCAGTTCTTC.

The V and J genes are TRBV7-9 and TRBJ2-5; D is unclear. V lost 1 base to trimming and J lost 3 bases, with 6 bases between them. This CDR3 has 13 amino acids. Germline V gene data show CDR1 as SEHNR and CDR2 as FQNEAQ (reference sequence). The CDR3 spells CASSLEPKETQYF. In DNA, the CDR3 is TGTGCCAGCAGCTTAGAACCAAAAGAGACCCAGTACTTC.

The V call is TRBV7-9, the J call TRBJ2-7, with 10 bases identical to TRBD1. V gave up 5 bases and J gave up 5 bases; unmatched junction bases: 9. CDR1 is SEHNR and CDR2 is FQNEAQ in the germline V gene (reference sequence). The CDR3 consists of 15 residues. The CDR3 nucleotides are TGTGCCAGCAGCGGAGGGACAGGGGTGCTGGACGAGCAGTACTTC. The encoded protein is CASSGGTGVLDEQYF.

This chain links TRBV30 with TRBJ1-6; D may be TRBD1 (5 bases). The CDR3 covers 15 residues. Trimming removed 0 bases from V and 10 bases from J, with 16 bases in between. Germline lookup yields CDR1 GTSNPN and CDR2 SVGIG (reference sequence). CDR3 loop: CAWSVQVGGRSPLHF. CDR3 bases: TGTGCCTGGAGTGTACAAGTCGGGGGACGGTCACCCCTCCACTTT.

This clone was counted once. The genes are TRBV6-4 and TRBJ2-1; no clear D gene. The germline gives CDR1 MRHNA, CDR2 SNTAGT. V shed 6 bases and J shed 6 bases, with 12 bases lying between them. The CDR3 covers 13 residues. CDR3 sequence (DNA): TGTGCCAGCAGCCCTTCCCCCTCCAATGAGCAGTTCTTC. It is translated as CASSPSPSNEQFF.

This sequence joins TRBV13 and TRBJ1-3; D remains ambiguous. From germline, CDR1 is PRHDT and CDR2 FYEKMQ (reference sequence). Trimming left V 5 bases short and J 2 bases short, with 25 bases between. The CDR3 extends over 19 amino acids. CDR3 residues: CASSLVPWQEVAPGNTIYF. Here the CDR3 DNA reads TGTGCCAGCAGCCTTGTGCCTTGGCAGGAGGTAGCTCCTGGAAACACCATATATTTT.

This chain connects TRBV13 to TRBJ1-1; D not resolved. CDR1 and CDR2 (germline): PRHDT, FYEKMQ (reference sequence). The V end lost 2 bases, the J end lost 1 base, and 5 bases lay between the germline ends. The CDR3 consists of 13 residues. The DNA of the CDR3 is TGTGCCAGCAGCTTAAATTGGAACACTGAAGCTTTCTTT. It yields the protein CASSLNWNTEAFF.

In DNA, the CDR3 is TGTGCCTGGAGTGACGGCTACGGGTACTCTGGGGCCAACGTCCTGACTTTC. Encoded protein: CAWSDGYGYSGANVLTF. This chain links TRBV30 with TRBJ2-6; D not certain. The germline gives CDR1 GTSNPN, CDR2 SVGIG (reference sequence). The CDR3 runs to 17 residues. Trimming took 1 base from V and 0 from J, leaving 13 bases between them.

V is TRBV6-5 and J is TRBJ2-3; D call uncertain. The ends were cut back, 0 bases at V and 8 bases at J, with 9 bases in the middle. The CDR3 consists of 13 residues. The germline V gene has CDR1 MNHEY and CDR2 SVGAGI. This CDR3 reads CASSYSGLGTQYF. CDR3 coding DNA: TGTGCCAGCAGTTACTCCGGTCTGGGTACGCAGTATTTT.

This clone was found once. The chain links TRBV30 to TRBJ1-1; D uncertain. The V gene's germline CDR1 is GTSNPN and CDR2 SVGIG (reference sequence). V lost 2 bases and J lost 8, with 9 bases in between. The CDR3 totals 11 residues. This chain's CDR3 is CAWSRTEEAFF. The CDR3 DNA sequence: TGTGCCTGGAGTCGGACGGAAGAAGCTTTCTTT. The whole variable domain, filled in from reference TRBV30 and TRBJ1-1, reads SQTIHQWPATLVQPVGSPLSLECTVEGTSNPNLYWYRQAAGRGLQLLFYSVGIGQISSEVPQNLSASRPQDRQFILSSKKLLLSDSGFYLCAWSRTEEAFFGQGTRLTVV.

The chain carries TRBV6-5 and TRBJ2-7; TRBD1 is a possible D gene (6 bases). Looked up from germline, CDR1 is MNHEY and CDR2 is SVGAGI. The CDR3 runs to 12 residues. V was trimmed by 4 bases and J by 5 bases, leaving 9 bases between them. The CDR3 reads CASSSRTDEQYF. The CDR3 coding sequence is TGTGCCAGCAGTTCTAGGACAGACGAGCAGTACTTC.

The CDR3 sequence is CAWSEGRTGNTIYF. The DNA of the CDR3 is TGTGCCTGGAGTGAGGGTAGGACTGGAAACACCATATATTTT. The chain couples TRBV30 to TRBJ1-3; D is undetermined. Germline assignment: CDR1 GTSNPN and CDR2 SVGIG (reference sequence). V was cut by 1 base and J by 2 bases, with 9 bases left in between. CDR3 size: 14 residues.

The chain recombines TRBV19 with TRBJ2-7; D may be TRBD2 (5 bases). The V and J ends lost 4 bases and 4 bases respectively, with 20 bases between them. This CDR3 contains 16 residues. Per the germline V gene, CDR1 is LNHDA and CDR2 is SQIVND (reference sequence). Here the CDR3 DNA reads TGTGCCAGTAGTACCTGGACTCCCGCAAACCATTACGAGCAGTACTTC. Translated, it gives CASSTWTPANHYEQYF.

The chain is built from TRBV27 and TRBJ2-1; the D call may be TRBD1 or TRBD2 (5 bases each). V was cut by 5 bases and J by 6 bases, with 17 bases left in between. This CDR3 has 15 amino acids. Germline-derived CDR1 and CDR2 are MNHEY and SMNVEV (reference sequence). The chain's CDR3 is CASSRPSGPSNEQFF. The CDR3 bases are TGTGCCAGCAGTCGGCCCTCGGGGCCTTCCAATGAGCAGTTCTTC.

In this sample, this clone turned up once. The chain has TRBV5-1 and TRBJ1-2; TRBD1 matches at 8 bases. CDR1 is SGHRS, CDR2 YFSETQ, per germline. This CDR3 has 15 amino acids. J gave up 3 bases and V 4 bases, and 8 bases lay outside the gene matches. The DNA for the CDR3 is TGCGCCAGCAGCCTAGGACAGGGCTTGGACTATGGCTACACCTTC. It codes for CASSLGQGLDYGYTF.

The V call is TRBV6-5, the J call TRBJ1-2; TRBD1 agrees at 7 bases. V gave up 5 bases and J gave up 6 bases; unmatched junction bases: 6. The CDR3 has 13 amino acids. Germline values: CDR1 MNHEY, CDR2 SVGAGI. CDR3 sequence (DNA): TGTGCCAGCAGTCGGCAGGGGGTTGATGGCTACACCTTC. This encodes CASSRQGVDGYTF.

The chain uses TRBV5-1 and TRBJ1-3, with unresolved D. The CDR3 runs to 12 residues. V shed 6 bases and J shed 4 bases, with 8 bases lying between them. Germline CDR1 SGHRS, CDR2 YFSETQ. Here the CDR3 reads CASTGPGNTIYF. The CDR3 region has the DNA TGCGCCAGCACAGGTCCGGGAAACACCATATATTTT.